Sequencing of this T cell receptor (beta chain) was carried out in a study of regulatory T cells in long-lasting Graves disease. Trimming cost V 0 bases and J 1 base, with 14 bases left between them. The CDR3 has 17 residues. Time point specified: newly diagnosed GD, antithyroid drugs for less than 3 months. Scientists built the TCR library using RNA that was extracted from PBMCs. Graves' disease diagnoses followed American Thyroid Association guidelines. CDR3 regions were amplified by Arm-PCR using iRepertoire HTBI primers to build TCR beta libraries. From the multiplex PCR reads, TCRdb called clonotypes with MiXCR, one entry per CDR3 protein. The sample has approximately 400,000 distinct CDR3 sequences, about 15% seen once. This clonotype was seen many times. These data were also reused for a study on T cells in Graves' hyperthyroidism and ophthalmopathy. In that study: Hyperthyroidism had been newly diagnosed in patients aged 18 to 65, and its duration was under 2 months. Patients showing uncontrolled infection, other autoimmune disease, pregnancy or lactation were ineligible. Most clonotypes expanded in the thyroid (above 0.001) were also present in blood.

The clonotype comes from a woman aged 25 to 45 with Graves disease. The chain links TRBV12-3 or TRBV12-4 to TRBJ2-3, with D possibly TRBD2 on 6 matching bases. The material sequenced was peripheral blood mononuclear cells (PBMCs), taken at new diagnosis, from a patient treated with antithyroid drugs. The CDR3 protein is CASSLAGGGGGTDTQYF. The CDR3 nucleotides are TGTGCCAGCAGTTTAGCGGGAGGTGGGGGAGGCACAGATACGCAGTATTTT.